Below, 19 T cell receptor beta chains from the same sample are listed, as sequenced in a study of immune heterogeneity within non-small cell lung tumors. For the TCR beta CDR3, multiplex PCR with 32 V and 13 J primers performed the amplification. TCRdb recomputed calls from the multiplex PCR reads with MiXCR, one row per CDR3 protein. The data hold about 20,000 distinct CDR3 sequences, with about 30% observed a single time. The template consisted of bulk tumor genomic DNA, with about 620 ng used per sample. Biopsies, several per primary tumor and spaced far apart, were collected during surgery. The cohort was untreated, with newly diagnosed non-small cell lung cancer undergoing curative surgery. Sequencing used lung tumor tissue. The origin of the receptors is a man aged 40-49 years with non-small cell lung cancer.

This clonotype was picked up many times. The chain joins TRBV13 to TRBJ1-2, with TRBD1 matching over 7 bases. Germline values: CDR1 PRHDT, CDR2 FYEKMQ (reference sequence). The ends lost 0 bases at V and 6 bases at J; junction bases unmatched: 1. The CDR3 covers 13 residues. For the CDR3, the DNA is TGTGCCAGCAGCTTAGGAGGGGGCGATGGCTACACCTTC. Translated, it gives CASSLGGGDGYTF.

This clonotype was found many times. The rearrangement links TRBV7-3 to TRBJ1-1; a possible D gene is TRBD1 (6 bases). Germline CDR1 is SGHTA and CDR2 is FQGTGA. Trimming removed 4 bases at V and 0 bases at J, with 12 bases between. The CDR3 has 15 residues. CDR3 DNA: TGTGCCAGCAGCTGGACGGGGGCGATGAACACTGAAGCTTTCTTT. This sequence encodes CASSWTGAMNTEAFF.

Comment on this clonotype: One base away lies a much larger clone, so this may be a sequencing read error. V is TRBV19 and J is TRBJ2-7; TRBD1 aligns across 7 bases. The CDR3 has 14 amino acids. The ends lost 7 bases at V and 2 bases at J; junction bases unmatched: 8. Germline CDR1 LNHDA, CDR2 SQIVND (reference sequence). The CDR3 is CASNIGQETYEQYF. For the CDR3, the DNA is TGTGCCAGTAATATTGGACAGGAAACCTACGAGCAGTACTTC.

The sample holds many counts of this clonotype. The chain links TRBV7-2 to TRBJ2-7; D not certain. The germline V and J ends were trimmed by 1 base and 3 bases, with 13 bases remaining between them. The CDR3 is 15 residues long. Germline CDR1 is SGHTA and CDR2 is FQGNSA. The chain's CDR3 is CASSLDRLVIYEQYF. CDR3 coding DNA: TGTGCCAGCAGCTTAGATCGGCTAGTTATCTACGAGCAGTACTTC.

This clonotype rates as medium-sized (0.01 to 0.1%). This sequence joins TRBV7-9 and TRBJ1-2; D possibly corresponds to TRBD1 (5 bases). The CDR3 extends over 14 amino acids. The V end lost 5 bases, the J end lost 4 bases, and 14 bases lay between the germline ends. Germline V gene sequence: CDR1 SEHNR, CDR2 FQNEAQ (reference sequence). The CDR3 DNA reads TGTGCCAGCAGCCCCGTGACAGCCGGCTATGGCTACACCTTC. This sequence encodes CASSPVTAGYGYTF.

The chain links TRBV27 to TRBJ2-3; 13 bases align to TRBD2. V shed 0 bases and J 7 bases; nucleotides not matched to a gene: 4. The V gene's germline CDR1 is MNHEY and CDR2 SMNVEV (reference sequence). CDR3 size: 16 residues. DNA for the CDR3: TGTGCCAGCAGTTTATCATGGACTAGCGGGAGTTATACGCAGTATTTT. This gives the protein CASSLSWTSGSYTQYF.

The chain is built from TRBV11-2 and TRBJ2-2; the D is unclear. Trimming took off 0 bases at V and 7 bases at J, with 9 bases between the two ends. Germline V gene lookup returns CDR1 SGHAT and CDR2 FQNNGV. The CDR3 has 14 residues. The CDR3 protein is CASSLDFPGGELFF. In nucleotides, the CDR3 is TGTGCCAGCAGCTTAGACTTTCCTGGCGGGGAGCTGTTTTTT.

As to this clonotype: This may arise from a read error, as a much more abundant clone is one base away. The chain carries TRBV2 and TRBJ2-3; 10 bases are a match to TRBD2. Germline CDR1 and CDR2: SNHLY and FYNNEI. The CDR3 loop spans 13 amino acids. The CDR3 is CAESSGSPDTQYF. As DNA, the CDR3 is TGTGCTGAGTCTAGCGGGAGTCCAGATACGCAGTATTTT.

By share of the sample, this clonotype is medium-sized (0.01 to 0.1%). This chain joins TRBV6-4 and TRBJ1-3; D uncertain. Between the trimmed V and J ends, which lost 4 bases and 2 bases, there was a span of 6 bases. CDR1 MRHNA and CDR2 SNTAGT come from the germline V gene. This CDR3 has 13 residues. The CDR3: CASSVSPGNTIYF. As DNA, the CDR3 is TGTGCCAGCAGTGTTTCACCTGGAAACACCATATATTTT.

There are many counts of this clonotype. The gene calls are TRBV11-3 and TRBJ1-1, with no clear D. V lost 1 base, J lost 8 bases, and 5 bases lay in between. The CDR3 is made up of 11 amino acids. Germline V gene lookup returns CDR1 SGHNT and CDR2 YENEEA. The CDR3 sequence is CASSLGREAFF. CDR3 nucleotide sequence: TGTGCCAGCAGCTTAGGGAGGGAAGCTTTCTTT.

A word on this clonotype: This may come from a read error, since a much larger clone is one base off. The chain has TRBV28 and TRBJ1-5; D ambiguous. Between the trimmed V and J ends, which lost 6 bases and 3 bases, there was a span of 15 bases. The CDR3 runs to 15 residues. Germline V gene data show CDR1 as MDHEN and CDR2 as SYDVKM. The CDR3 bases are TGTGCCAGCAGAACAGACGATAATATCAATCAGCCCCAGCATTTT. Translating gives CASRTDDNINQPQHF. The full variable domain, rest sourced from reference TRBV28 and TRBJ1-5, is DVKVTQSSRYLVKRTGEKVFLECVQDMDHENMFWYRQDPGLGLRLIYFSYDVKMKEKGDIPEGYSVSREKKERFSLILESASTNQTSMYLCASRTDDNINQPQHFGDGTRLSIL.

Sample share makes this clonotype medium-sized. This chain links TRBV15 with TRBJ2-2; 13 bases map to TRBD2. Germline lookup yields CDR1 LNHNV and CDR2 YYDKDF (reference sequence). V shed 5 bases and J 7 bases; nucleotides not matched to a gene: 4. The CDR3 extends over 15 amino acids. The CDR3 DNA is TGTGCCACCAGCGCCCGGACTAGCGGGAGCGGGGAGCTGTTTTTT. It translates to CATSARTSGSGELFF.

There are a few counts of this clonotype. J is TRBJ2-5 and V is TRBV4-1; 7 bases fit TRBD1. Germline trimming cut 2 bases from V and 2 bases from J; bases unmatched to any gene: 5. The germline CDR1 and CDR2 sequences are MGHRA and YSYEKL. This CDR3 is 15 amino acids long. The CDR3 here is CASSQLRDSQETQYF. The CDR3 coding sequence is TGCGCCAGCAGCCAACTACGGGACAGTCAAGAGACCCAGTACTTC.

By share, this clonotype ranks as medium-sized. The chain combines TRBV5-1 with TRBJ1-3; D gene uncertain. Germline CDR1 SGHRS, CDR2 YFSETQ. V gave up 3 bases and J gave up 3 bases, with 7 bases separating them. The CDR3 loop spans 13 amino acids. The CDR3 coding sequence is TGCGCCAGCAGCTCCAACAGTGGAAACACCATATATTTT. It is translated as CASSSNSGNTIYF. Drawing the rest from reference TRBV5-1 and TRBJ1-3, the complete variable domain is KAGVTQTPRYLIKTRGQQVTLSCSPISGHRSVSWYQQTPGQGLQFLFEYFSETQRNKGNFPGRFSGRQFSNSRSEMNVSTLELGDSALYLCASSSNSGNTIYFGEGSWLTVV.

The sample holds a few counts of this clonotype. As DNA, the CDR3 is TGCGCCAGCAGCCAGGGGAGTTTCGCTGAAAAACTGTTTTTT. It yields the protein CASSQGSFAEKLFF. This chain joins TRBV5-1 and TRBJ1-4, with D possibly matching TRBD1 (6 bases). The CDR3 is 14 amino acids. Germline CDR1 SGHRS, CDR2 YFSETQ. V was shortened by 4 bases and J by 7 bases, with 14 bases between the two germline ends.

This clonotype counts as medium-sized. The gene calls are TRBV4-1 and TRBJ2-7; 9 bases fit TRBD2. J lost 2 bases, V lost 2 bases, and 4 bases had no gene match. Per the germline V gene, CDR1 is MGHRA and CDR2 is YSYEKL. The CDR3 covers 15 residues. The CDR3 DNA sequence: TGCGCCAGCAGCCAAAATAGCGGGGGTACCTACGAGCAGTACTTC. Amino acids: CASSQNSGGTYEQYF.

Note on this clonotype: No conserved phenylalanine or tryptophan is present at the end of the CDR3, so a read error is the likely explanation. The chain recombines TRBV7-8 with TRBJ2-2, with D perhaps matching TRBD2 (7 bases). The germline V and J ends were trimmed by 4 bases and 5 bases, with 17 bases remaining between them. This CDR3 is built from 16 residues. Per germline, CDR1 SGHVS and CDR2 FQNEAQ. In DNA form, the CDR3 reads TGTGCCAGCAGCTCCCTGGGGGGGGCGCTAACCGGGGAGCTGTTTTAT. Protein: CASSSLGGALTGELFY.

This chain joins TRBV12-3 or TRBV12-4 and TRBJ2-3; 12 bases map to TRBD2. V shed 6 bases, J shed 6 bases, and the junction held 4 bases outside the gene matches. The length of the CDR3 is 14 residues. The CDR3 DNA sequence: TGTGCCAGCAGCAGACTAGCGGGAGCGGATACGCAGTATTTT. As protein: CASSRLAGADTQYF.

This clonotype was seen a few times. V gene TRBV3-1 combines with J gene TRBJ1-1, with D perhaps TRBD1 (6 bases). The CDR3 runs 14 residues. Germline V gene sequence: CDR1 LGHDT, CDR2 YNNKEL (reference sequence). V was clipped by 4 bases and J by 4 bases, with 13 bases between them. In DNA form, the CDR3 reads TGTGCCAGCAGCCGGGTAGGACAGTTCACTGAAGCTTTCTTT. It translates to CASSRVGQFTEAFF.